The present T cell receptor beta chain was sequenced within a study of Graves' ophthalmopathy and Graves' hyperthyroidism. There are a few counts of this clonotype. RNA transcripts served as template for amplifying TCR beta CDR3 sequences. Second-round multiplex PCR came after first-round RT-PCR with HTBI primers. TCRdb independently ran MiXCR on the multiplex PCR reads; one entry per CDR3 protein. The table records 400,000 or so distinct CDR3 sequences, approximately 15% of them present only once. Germline V gives CDR1 SGHVS, CDR2 FQNEAQ. With 2 bases removed from V and 2 bases from J, the gap between germline ends came to 9 bases. This CDR3 is built from 14 residues.

The chain employs TRBV7-8 and TRBJ2-5; D unclear. What was sequenced was peripheral blood. The sequence was obtained from a woman younger than 35 with stable Graves' hyperthyroidism. The CDR3 bases are TGTGCCAGCAGCTTATCGGCGGATCAAGAGACCCAGTACTTC. Its translation: CASSLSADQETQYF.